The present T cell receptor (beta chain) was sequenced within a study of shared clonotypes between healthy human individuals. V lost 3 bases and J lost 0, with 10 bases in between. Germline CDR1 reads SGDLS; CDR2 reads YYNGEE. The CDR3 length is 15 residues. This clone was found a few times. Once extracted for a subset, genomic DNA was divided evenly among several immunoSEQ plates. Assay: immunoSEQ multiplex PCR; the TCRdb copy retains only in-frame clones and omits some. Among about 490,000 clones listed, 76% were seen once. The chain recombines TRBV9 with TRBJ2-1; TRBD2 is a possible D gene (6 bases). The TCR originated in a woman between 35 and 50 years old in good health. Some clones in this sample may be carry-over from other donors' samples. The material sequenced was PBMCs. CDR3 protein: CASSATDYSYNEQFF. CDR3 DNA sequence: TGTGCCAGCAGCGCGACGGACTACTCCTACAATGAGCAGTTCTTC.